One sample yielded the 11 T cell receptor beta chains listed below, sequenced in a study of blood T cell repertoires in COVID-19. Repertoires were generated with immunoSEQ multiplex PCR, while TCRdb's copy carries only in-frame clones and drops some. The sample lists about 200,000 clones, about 82% occurring once. The sample was peripheral blood. The receptors were gathered from a man between 60 and 75 years old with COVID-19, enrolled during active disease.

V gene TRBV6-5 combines with J gene TRBJ2-2; 7 bases align to TRBD1. The CDR3 has 15 amino acids. J lost 5 bases, V lost 6 bases, and 9 bases had no gene match. Germline V gives CDR1 MNHEY, CDR2 SVGAGI. CDR3 amino acids: CASRSSGGGTGELFF. The CDR3, as DNA: TGTGCCAGCAGATCTTCAGGGGGTGGAACCGGGGAGCTGTTTTTT.

The chain combines TRBV7-2 with TRBJ1-1, with D perhaps TRBD1 (6 bases). The CDR3 contains 16 residues. Trimming took off 4 bases at V and 1 base at J, with 16 bases between the two ends. Germline V gives CDR1 SGHTA, CDR2 FQGNSA. This CDR3 reads CASSSTGGLRNTEAFF. CDR3 nucleotides: TGTGCCAGCAGCTCAACCGGGGGGCTGAGGAACACTGAAGCTTTCTTT. Full variable domain (outside the CDR3, taken from reference TRBV7-2 and TRBJ1-1): GAGVSQSPSNKVTEKGKDVELRCDPISGHTALYWYRQSLGQGLEFLIYFQGNSAPDKSGLPSDRFSAERTGGSVSTLTIQRTQQEDSAVYLCASSSTGGLRNTEAFFGQGTRLTVV.

This chain uses TRBV7-2 with TRBJ1-5, with TRBD1 matching over 8 bases. The CDR3 runs 15 residues. V dropped 5 bases and J dropped 5; count of bases not matched to a gene: 8. Germline loops: CDR1 SGHTA, CDR2 FQGNSA. Here the CDR3 DNA reads TGTGCCAGCAGCCTCGGGCAGGGGGCCCATCAGCCCCAGCATTTT. Protein sequence: CASSLGQGAHQPQHF.

The rearrangement uses TRBV6-5 and TRBJ1-1, with D tentatively TRBD1 (5 bases). Germline CDR1 and CDR2: MNHEY and SVGAGI. V dropped 9 bases and J dropped 1 base, with 9 bases sitting between them. This CDR3 has 12 amino acids. The CDR3 DNA sequence: TGTGCCAGTTCCACAGGGAACACTGAAGCTTTCTTT. Its translation: CASSTGNTEAFF.

The V and J genes are TRBV4-1 and TRBJ1-3; possible D gene TRBD1, 5 bases. V was shortened by 0 bases and J by 1 base, with 13 bases between the two germline ends. The CDR3 has 17 amino acids. Germline loops: CDR1 MGHRA, CDR2 YSYEKL. CDR3: CASSQETGALSGNTIYF. CDR3 DNA: TGCGCCAGCAGCCAAGAAACAGGAGCTTTATCTGGAAACACCATATATTTT.

This chain connects TRBV7-2 to TRBJ1-1; D remains unclear. Germline CDR1 SGHTA, CDR2 FQGNSA. Trimming removed 3 bases at V and 8 bases at J, with 7 bases between. The CDR3 totals 11 residues. The CDR3 reads CASSLRAEAFF. In DNA form, the CDR3 reads TGTGCCAGCAGCTTGAGGGCGGAAGCTTTCTTT.

This chain uses TRBV5-1 with TRBJ1-4, with no clear D. This CDR3 region has 14 residues. The germline gives CDR1 SGHRS, CDR2 YFSETQ. V lost 0 bases and J lost 3, with 6 bases in between. CDR3 nucleotides: TGCGCCAGCAGCTTGGAAAGCCCTAATGAAAAACTGTTTTTT. Amino acids: CASSLESPNEKLFF. The full variable domain, in which reference TRBV5-1 and TRBJ1-4 provide the parts outside the CDR3, is KAGVTQTPRYLIKTRGQQVTLSCSPISGHRSVSWYQQTPGQGLQFLFEYFSETQRNKGNFPGRFSGRQFSNSRSEMNVSTLELGDSALYLCASSLESPNEKLFFGSGTQLSVL.

V and J are TRBV7-3 and TRBJ1-1; D uncertain. V lost 6 bases and J lost 3, with 8 bases in between. Per the germline V gene, CDR1 is SGHTA and CDR2 is FQGTGA. The CDR3 is 12 residues long. The CDR3 DNA follows: TGTGCCAGCAGACGGTTCGACACTGAAGCTTTCTTT. It encodes CASRRFDTEAFF. Full variable domain (rest looked up from reference TRBV7-3 and TRBJ1-1): GAGVSQTPSNKVTEKGKYVELRCDPISGHTALYWYRQSLGQGPEFLIYFQGTGAADDSGLPNDRFFAVRPEGSVSTLKIQRTERGDSAVYLCASRRFDTEAFFGQGTRLTVV.

The gene calls are TRBV4-1 and TRBJ1-2; D is possibly TRBD1 (5 bases). Trimming left V 0 bases short and J 8 bases short, with 19 bases between. Germline V gives CDR1 MGHRA, CDR2 YSYEKL. The CDR3 loop spans 16 amino acids. CDR3 sequence (DNA): TGCGCCAGCAGCCAAGAGAGGTATGGCAGGGATCGCGGCTACACCTTC. Its translation: CASSQERYGRDRGYTF.

This rearrangement joins TRBV12-3 or TRBV12-4 to TRBJ1-2; D is unresolved. This CDR3 contains 13 residues. The germline V and J ends were trimmed by 4 bases and 4 bases, with 10 bases remaining between them. The CDR3 DNA follows: TGTGCCAGCAGTTCTCCCGGGTTCTATGGCTACACCTTC. Its translation is CASSSPGFYGYTF.

This chain connects TRBV6-5 to TRBJ2-7; 10 bases align to TRBD1. V lost 2 bases to trimming and J lost 3 bases; unmatched junction nucleotides: 4. The CDR3 extends over 15 amino acids. The V gene's germline CDR1 is MNHEY and CDR2 SVGAGI. The CDR3 loop is CASSYATGGFYEQYF. The CDR3 coding sequence is TGTGCCAGCAGTTACGCGACAGGGGGCTTCTACGAGCAGTACTTC.